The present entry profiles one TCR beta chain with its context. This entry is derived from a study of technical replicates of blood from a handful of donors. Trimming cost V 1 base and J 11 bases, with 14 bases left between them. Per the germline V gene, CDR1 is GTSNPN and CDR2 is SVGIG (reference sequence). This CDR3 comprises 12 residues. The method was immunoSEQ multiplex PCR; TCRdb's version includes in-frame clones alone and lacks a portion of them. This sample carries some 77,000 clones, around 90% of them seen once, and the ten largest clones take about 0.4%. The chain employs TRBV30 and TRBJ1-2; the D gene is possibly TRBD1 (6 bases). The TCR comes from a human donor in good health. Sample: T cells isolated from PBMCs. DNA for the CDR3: TGTGCCTGGAGTGGTCTCGACAGGACGTACACCTTC. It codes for CAWSGLDRTYTF.